This is a list of T cell receptor beta chains from one sample in a study of vaccination effects on CD4 cells after COVID-19. Method: immunoSEQ multiplex PCR; TCRdb's copy keeps in-frame clones and lacks some. This table has about 22,000 clones, 60% to 80% appearing once. No antigens are known for them. This specimen consisted of CD4+ T cells from PBMCs cultured with SARS-CoV-2 spike peptides, obtained before COVID-19 vaccination. All receptors come from a human donor who had a prior SARS-CoV-2 infection. The CDR3 runs from the conserved cysteine through the conserved F or W. The D gene is left open where the match is weak. Part of the rows lack a size; the others show once, few, many or a class for expanded clones.

d_call,v_call,j_call,clone_size,cdr3_aa,cdr3_nt
-,TRBV7-3,TRBJ2-2,few,CASSLIGGTGELFF,TGTGCCAGCAGCTTAATAGGTGGCACCGGGGAGCTGTTTTTT
-,TRBV5-1,TRBJ1-5,-,CASSSQVMGNQPQHF,TGCGCCAGCAGCTCCCAGGTTATGGGCAATCAGCCCCAGCATTTT
-,TRBV5-5,TRBJ1-2,few,CASSPVGPRGMTNYGYTF,TGTGCCAGCAGCCCGGTGGGGCCCCGGGGTATGACTAACTATGGCTACACCTTC
-,TRBV2,TRBJ2-6,-,CASSESISGANVLTF,TGTGCCAGCAGTGAGAGCATCTCTGGGGCCAACGTCCTGACTTTC
TRBD1,TRBV5-5,TRBJ2-3,-,CASSLGAGGPLDTQYF,TGTGCCAGCAGCTTGGGCGCAGGGGGACCGCTGGATACGCAGTATTTT
TRBD2,TRBV11-3,TRBJ2-7,-,CASSSRTSRYYEQYF,TGTGCCAGCAGCTCCCGGACTAGCCGCTACTACGAGCAGTACTTC
-,TRBV29-1,TRBJ2-5,once,CSVAGPGETQYF,TGCAGCGTTGCCGGCCCTGGTGAGACCCAGTACTTC
-,TRBV18,TRBJ2-4,-,CASSPGVGAKNIQYF,TGTGCCAGCTCACCAGGGGTCGGGGCCAAAAACATTCAGTACTTC
-,TRBV9,TRBJ1-2,-,CASSVVGSNYGYTF,TGTGCCAGCAGCGTAGTGGGGTCTAACTATGGCTACACCTTC
-,TRBV5-1,TRBJ1-3,few,CASSLAHSGNTIYF,TGCGCCAGCAGCTTGGCCCATTCTGGAAACACCATATATTTT
-,TRBV11-3,TRBJ2-1,-,CASTERGLGNEQFF,TGTGCCAGCACCGAAAGGGGATTGGGGAATGAGCAGTTCTTC
-,TRBV5-1,TRBJ2-2,-,CASSFSQNTGELFF,TGCGCCAGCAGCTTTAGTCAGAACACCGGGGAGCTGTTTTTT
-,TRBV9,TRBJ2-7,-,CASSVEVFTEQYF,TGTGCCAGCAGCGTAGAGGTATTTACGGAGCAGTACTTC
-,TRBV29-1,TRBJ1-1,-,CSVGAHGVERVNTEAFF,TGCAGCGTTGGGGCCCACGGGGTCGAGAGGGTGAACACTGAAGCTTTCTTT
-,TRBV30,TRBJ2-5,-,CAWSVGIPGVETQYF,TGTGCCTGGAGTGTAGGGATCCCGGGGGTAGAGACCCAGTACTTC
TRBD2,TRBV19,TRBJ2-3,-,CASSTGGESTDTQYF,TGTGCCAGTAGCACGGGGGGTGAGAGCACAGATACGCAGTATTTT
-,TRBV28,TRBJ1-1,-,CASSPRTALNTEAFF,TGTGCCAGCAGTCCGAGGACAGCTCTGAACACTGAAGCTTTCTTT
TRBD1,TRBV9,TRBJ2-2,-,CASSDQAGGHTGELFF,TGTGCCAGCAGCGACCAGGCAGGGGGCCACACCGGGGAGCTGTTTTTT
-,TRBV7-3,TRBJ2-1,-,CASSLTTYNEQFF,TGTGCCAGCAGCTTAACTACTTACAATGAGCAGTTCTTC
-,TRBV7-3,TRBJ2-2,-,CASSRDPPGELFF,TGTGCCAGCAGCCGGGACCCTCCCGGGGAGCTGTTTTTT
-,TRBV27,TRBJ2-6,-,CASSPRRAGANVLTF,TGTGCCAGCAGTCCCCGGAGGGCTGGGGCCAACGTCCTGACTTTC
TRBD2,TRBV13,TRBJ2-7,-,CASSPKRNGLAYEQYF,TGTGCCAGCAGCCCGAAAAGAAACGGACTAGCCTACGAGCAGTACTTC
-,TRBV12-3/TRBV12-4,TRBJ1-2,-,CASSDQGRYGYTF,TGTGCCAGCAGTGATCAGGGCCGCTATGGCTACACCTTC
-,TRBV11-3,TRBJ1-1,-,CASSLGRANTEAFF,TGTGCCAGCAGCTTGGGCAGGGCGAACACTGAAGCTTTCTTT
-,TRBV3-1/TRBV3-2,TRBJ2-5,-,CASSQDVIRETQYF,TGTGCCAGCAGCCAAGATGTTATCAGGGAGACCCAGTACTTC
TRBD1,TRBV7-3,TRBJ1-2,-,CASSKDRGKGYTF,TGTGCCAGCAGTAAAGACAGGGGAAAGGGCTACACCTTC
-,TRBV19,TRBJ2-2,-,CASNTGQGNTGELFF,TGTGCCAGCAATACAGGGCAGGGGAACACCGGGGAGCTGTTTTTT
-,TRBV5-1,TRBJ2-1,-,CASSLGGNEQFF,TGCGCCAGCAGCTTGGGGGGAAATGAGCAGTTCTTC
-,TRBV3-1/TRBV3-2,TRBJ2-1,-,CASSLGAVNEQFF,TGTGCCAGCAGCCTGGGGGCGGTCAATGAGCAGTTCTTC
-,TRBV9,TRBJ2-7,-,CASSVAGLSYEQYF,TGTGCCAGCAGCGTAGCGGGCCTCTCCTACGAGCAGTACTTC
-,TRBV7-2,TRBJ2-5,-,CASSLVGGEETQYF,TGTGCCAGCAGCTTAGTGGGGGGCGAAGAGACCCAGTACTTC
-,TRBV18,TRBJ2-5,-,CASSSRSPETQYF,TGTGCCAGCTCAAGTCGCAGTCCGGAGACCCAGTACTTC
-,TRBV6-5,TRBJ2-1,-,CASSYSGLNEQFF,TGTGCCAGCAGTTACTCGGGTCTCAATGAGCAGTTCTTC
-,TRBV5-1,TRBJ2-3,-,CASKPSVGSTDTQYF,TGCGCCAGCAAACCCTCCGTGGGAAGCACAGATACGCAGTATTTT
TRBD2,TRBV2,TRBJ2-3,-,CASCLGLALADTQYF,TGTGCCAGCTGCCTTGGACTAGCTCTTGCAGATACGCAGTATTTT
-,TRBV6-6,TRBJ2-5,-,CASTSLGGETQYF,TGTGCCAGCACCTCGCTGGGGGGAGAGACCCAGTACTTC
-,TRBV11-3,TRBJ2-7,-,CASSAYDRPYEQYF,TGTGCCAGCAGCGCGTATGATCGGCCCTACGAGCAGTACTTC
TRBD1,TRBV3-1/TRBV3-2,TRBJ1-2,-,CASSYLGETGDGYTF,TGTGCCAGCAGCTATCTTGGGGAGACAGGGGATGGCTACACCTTC
TRBD1,TRBV3-1/TRBV3-2,TRBJ1-5,-,CASSLSPGGHQPQHF,TGTGCCAGCAGCCTTAGCCCAGGGGGCCATCAGCCCCAGCATTTT
TRBD2,TRBV7-9,TRBJ2-1,few,CASSRTKSGGAGNEQFF,TGTGCCAGCAGCCGAACCAAGAGCGGGGGGGCCGGGAATGAGCAGTTCTTC
-,TRBV11-2,TRBJ1-2,-,CASSLENYGYTF,TGTGCCAGCAGCTTAGAAAACTATGGCTACACCTTC
-,TRBV6-1,TRBJ1-1,few,CASSAPLGGQSNTEAFF,TGTGCCAGCAGTGCCCCCCTGGGGGGCCAGTCGAACACTGAAGCTTTCTTT
-,TRBV19,TRBJ1-3,-,CASSFLSSGNTIYF,TGTGCCAGTAGTTTCCTGTCCTCTGGAAACACCATATATTTT
-,TRBV28,TRBJ1-1,few,CASSSGNTEAFF,TGTGCCAGCAGTTCGGGAAACACTGAAGCTTTCTTT